This note documents a single T cell receptor (beta chain) sequence. The CDR3 length is 16 residues. Per germline, CDR1 MRHNA and CDR2 SNTAGT. V was cut by 5 bases and J by 9 bases, with 20 bases left in between. PCR employed 60 Vbeta and 13 Jbeta primers. The method was immunoSEQ multiplex PCR; TCRdb's version includes in-frame clones alone and lacks a portion of them. The table shows over 150,000 clones, with 60% to 85% occurring only once. The data were taken from a study of cytomegalovirus exposure and HLA in healthy donors. This sequence originates from a woman between 35 and 50 years old in good health and CMV-seronegative. The sequenced sample consisted of PBMCs. The rearrangement uses TRBV6-4 and TRBJ1-6, with a tentative D call TRBD1 (5 bases). The CDR3 sequence is CASSLTGLGLSSPLHF. The CDR3 nucleotides are TGTGCCAGCAGTCTAACAGGCCTTGGCCTTTCTTCACCCCTCCACTTT.